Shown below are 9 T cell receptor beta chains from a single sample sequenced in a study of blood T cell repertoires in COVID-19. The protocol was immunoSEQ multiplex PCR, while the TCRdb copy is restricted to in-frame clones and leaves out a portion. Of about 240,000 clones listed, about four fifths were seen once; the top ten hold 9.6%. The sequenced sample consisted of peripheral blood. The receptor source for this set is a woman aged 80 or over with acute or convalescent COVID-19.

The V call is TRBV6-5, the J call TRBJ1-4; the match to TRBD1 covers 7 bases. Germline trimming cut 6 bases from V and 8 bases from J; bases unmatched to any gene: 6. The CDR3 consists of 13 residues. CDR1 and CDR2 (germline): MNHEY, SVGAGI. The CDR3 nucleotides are TGTGCCAGCAGACGACAGGGTGGGGAAAAACTGTTTTTT. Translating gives CASRRQGGEKLFF.

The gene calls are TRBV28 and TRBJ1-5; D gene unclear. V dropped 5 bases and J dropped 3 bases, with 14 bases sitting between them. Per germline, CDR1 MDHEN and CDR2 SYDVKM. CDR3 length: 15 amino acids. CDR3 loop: CASSPSRVANQPQHF. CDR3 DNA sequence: TGTGCCAGCAGTCCAAGCCGGGTCGCCAATCAGCCCCAGCATTTT.

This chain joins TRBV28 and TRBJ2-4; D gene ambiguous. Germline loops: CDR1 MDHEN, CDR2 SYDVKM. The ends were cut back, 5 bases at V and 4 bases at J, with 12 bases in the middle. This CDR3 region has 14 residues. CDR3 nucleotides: TGTGCCAGCAGTGAACGAGAGTCAAAAAACATTCAGTACTTC. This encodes CASSERESKNIQYF.

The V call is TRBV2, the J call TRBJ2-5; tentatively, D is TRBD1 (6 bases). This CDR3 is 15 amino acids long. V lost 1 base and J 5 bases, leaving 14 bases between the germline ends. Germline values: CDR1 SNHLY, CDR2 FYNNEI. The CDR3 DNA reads TGTGCCAGCAGTGAAGAGACAGGAAGGAAGGAGACCCAGTACTTC. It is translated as CASSEETGRKETQYF.

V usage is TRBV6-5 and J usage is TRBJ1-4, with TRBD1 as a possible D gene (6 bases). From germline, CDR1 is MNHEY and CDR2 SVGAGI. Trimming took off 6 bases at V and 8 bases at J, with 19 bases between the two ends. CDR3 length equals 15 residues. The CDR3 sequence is CASSNREGRGEKLFF. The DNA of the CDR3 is TGTGCCAGCAGCAACAGGGAGGGGCGGGGGGAAAAACTGTTTTTT.

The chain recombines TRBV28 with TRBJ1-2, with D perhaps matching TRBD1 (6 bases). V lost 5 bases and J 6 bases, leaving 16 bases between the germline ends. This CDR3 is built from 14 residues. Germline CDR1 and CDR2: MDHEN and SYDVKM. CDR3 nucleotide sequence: TGTGCCAGCAGTGCCGGACAGAAAAGGGATGGCTACACCTTC. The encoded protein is CASSAGQKRDGYTF.

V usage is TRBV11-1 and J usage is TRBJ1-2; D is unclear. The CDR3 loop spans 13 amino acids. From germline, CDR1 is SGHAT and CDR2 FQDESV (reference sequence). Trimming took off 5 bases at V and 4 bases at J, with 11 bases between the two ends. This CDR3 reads CASSRPGSYGYTF. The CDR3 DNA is TGTGCCAGCAGCCGACCGGGTAGCTATGGCTACACCTTC.

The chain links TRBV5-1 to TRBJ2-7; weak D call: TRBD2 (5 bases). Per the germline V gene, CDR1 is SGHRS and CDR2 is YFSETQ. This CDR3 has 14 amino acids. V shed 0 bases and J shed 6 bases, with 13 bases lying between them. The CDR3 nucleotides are TGCGCCAGCAGCTTGGGGGCAGGACTCGGCGAGCAGTACTTC. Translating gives CASSLGAGLGEQYF.

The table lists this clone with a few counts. The chain's CDR3 is CASRPQGPRTEAFF. The CDR3 region has the DNA TGTGCCAGCAGACCACAGGGGCCACGGACTGAAGCTTTCTTT. The rearrangement joins TRBV7-8 to TRBJ1-1; TRBD1 agrees at 7 bases. The junction had 9 bases not matched to a gene; V was cut back by 6 bases and J by 5 bases. The CDR3 contains 14 residues. Germline V gene sequence: CDR1 SGHVS, CDR2 FQNEAQ.